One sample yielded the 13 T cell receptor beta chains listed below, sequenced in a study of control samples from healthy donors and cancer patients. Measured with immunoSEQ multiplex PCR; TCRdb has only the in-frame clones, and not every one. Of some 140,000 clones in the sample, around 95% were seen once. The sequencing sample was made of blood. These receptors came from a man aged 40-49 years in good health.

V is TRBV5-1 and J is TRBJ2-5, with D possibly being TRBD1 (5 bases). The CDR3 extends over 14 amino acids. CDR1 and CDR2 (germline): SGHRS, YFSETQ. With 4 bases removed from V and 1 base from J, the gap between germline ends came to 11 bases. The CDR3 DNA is TGCGCCAGCAGCACAGGACGGCCCCAAGAGACCCAGTACTTC. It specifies CASSTGRPQETQYF.

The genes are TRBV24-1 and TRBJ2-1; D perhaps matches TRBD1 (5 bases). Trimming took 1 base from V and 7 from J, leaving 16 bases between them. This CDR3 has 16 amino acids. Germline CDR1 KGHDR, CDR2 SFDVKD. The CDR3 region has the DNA TGTGCCACCAGTGATTTTAGGGGTACCGCTCGGAATGAGCAGTTCTTC. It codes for CATSDFRGTARNEQFF.

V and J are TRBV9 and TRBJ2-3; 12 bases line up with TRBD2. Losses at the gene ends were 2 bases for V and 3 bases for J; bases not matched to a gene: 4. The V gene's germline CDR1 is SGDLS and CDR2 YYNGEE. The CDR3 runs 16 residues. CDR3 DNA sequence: TGTGCCAGCAGCGTTTCAGGGACTAGCGGGACAGATACGCAGTATTTT. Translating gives CASSVSGTSGTDTQYF.

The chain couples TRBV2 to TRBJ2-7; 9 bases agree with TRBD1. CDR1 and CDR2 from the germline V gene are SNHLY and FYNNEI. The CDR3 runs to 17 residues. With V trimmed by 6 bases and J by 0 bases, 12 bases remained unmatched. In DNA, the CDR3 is TGTGCCAGCAGGGATAGACAATCGACAGGGGGCTCCTACGAGCAGTACTTC. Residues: CASRDRQSTGGSYEQYF.

CDR3 amino acids: CASSSQGLAEAFF. CDR3 in DNA: TGTGCCAGCAGTAGCCAGGGGCTGGCTGAAGCTTTCTTT. The J gene is TRBJ1-1, the V gene TRBV27, with a possible D match to TRBD1 (6 bases). From germline, CDR1 is MNHEY and CDR2 SMNVEV (reference sequence). The CDR3 is 13 residues long. V lost 5 bases and J 6 bases, leaving 13 bases between the germline ends.

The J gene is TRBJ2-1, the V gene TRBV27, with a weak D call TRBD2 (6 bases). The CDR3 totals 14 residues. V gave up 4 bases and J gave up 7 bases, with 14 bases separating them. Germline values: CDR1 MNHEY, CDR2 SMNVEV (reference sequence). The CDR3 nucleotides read TGTGCCAGCAGTTCCGGGGCACGGGGGAATGAGCAGTTCTTC. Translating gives CASSSGARGNEQFF.

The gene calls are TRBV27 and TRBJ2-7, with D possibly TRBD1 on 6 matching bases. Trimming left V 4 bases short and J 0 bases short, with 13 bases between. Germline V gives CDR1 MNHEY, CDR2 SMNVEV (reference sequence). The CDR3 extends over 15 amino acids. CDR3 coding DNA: TGTGCCAGCAGTTCCATACGAGGGGGCTCCTACGAGCAGTACTTC. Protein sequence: CASSSIRGGSYEQYF.

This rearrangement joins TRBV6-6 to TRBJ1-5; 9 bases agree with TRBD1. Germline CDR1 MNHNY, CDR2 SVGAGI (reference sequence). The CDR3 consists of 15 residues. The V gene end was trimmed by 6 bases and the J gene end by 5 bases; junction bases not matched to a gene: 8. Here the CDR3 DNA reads TGTGCCAGCAGCACTCCACAGGGGGCAGATCAGCCCCAGCATTTT. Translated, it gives CASSTPQGADQPQHF.

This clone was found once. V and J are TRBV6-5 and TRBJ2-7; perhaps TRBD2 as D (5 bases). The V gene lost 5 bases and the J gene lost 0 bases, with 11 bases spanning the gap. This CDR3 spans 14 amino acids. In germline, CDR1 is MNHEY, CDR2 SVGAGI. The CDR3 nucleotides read TGTGCCAGCAGTCGAGGGTCATTCTCCTACGAGCAGTACTTC. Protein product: CASSRGSFSYEQYF.

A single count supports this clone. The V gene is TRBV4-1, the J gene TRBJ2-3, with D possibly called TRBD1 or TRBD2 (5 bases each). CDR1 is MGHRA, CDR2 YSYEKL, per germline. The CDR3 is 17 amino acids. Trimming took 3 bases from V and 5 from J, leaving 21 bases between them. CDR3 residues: CASSHGEGQGIGDTQYF. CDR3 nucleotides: TGCGCCAGCAGCCACGGAGAGGGTCAGGGTATTGGAGATACGCAGTATTTT.

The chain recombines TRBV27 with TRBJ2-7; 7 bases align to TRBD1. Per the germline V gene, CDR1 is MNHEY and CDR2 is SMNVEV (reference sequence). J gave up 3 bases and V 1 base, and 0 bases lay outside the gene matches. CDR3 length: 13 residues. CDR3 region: CASSLWTGYEQYF. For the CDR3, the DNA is TGTGCCAGCAGTTTATGGACAGGCTACGAGCAGTACTTC.

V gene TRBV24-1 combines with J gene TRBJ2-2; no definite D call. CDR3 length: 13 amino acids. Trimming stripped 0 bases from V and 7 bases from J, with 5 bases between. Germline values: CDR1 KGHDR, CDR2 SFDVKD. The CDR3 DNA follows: TGTGCCACCAGTGATTTGGCAGGCGGGGAGCTGTTTTTT. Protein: CATSDLAGGELFF.

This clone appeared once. CDR3 residues: CASSETPGQRGLAGPLAKNIQYF. The CDR3 coding sequence is TGTGCCAGCAGTGAAACCCCGGGACAACGGGGACTAGCGGGGCCTCTAGCCAAAAACATTCAGTACTTC. The chain is built from TRBV6-1 and TRBJ2-4, with TRBD2 identical over 13 bases. Unmatched junction bases numbered 19, after V lost 2 bases and J lost 0 bases. Germline V CDR1 and CDR2: MNHNS, SASEGT. The CDR3 extends over 23 amino acids.